What follows are 7 T cell receptor beta chains derived from one specimen sequenced in a study of graft-versus-host responses after intestinal transplantation. No cognate antigen is known for these TCRs. The table came from immunoSEQ multiplex PCR; TCRdb's copy has only in-frame clones and leaves some out. Here the sample spans more than 65,000 clones, roughly 84% being singletons. Sequencing used unstimulated CD4+ T cells sorted from spleen or lymph node cells, obtained before transplant. The receptors derive from a human donor who was the organ donor for an intestinal transplant.

The chain combines TRBV5-4 with TRBJ1-2, with 9 positions matching TRBD1. V shed 4 bases, J shed 4 bases, and the junction held 8 bases outside the gene matches. Germline assignment: CDR1 SGHNT and CDR2 YYREEE (reference sequence). The CDR3 spans 15 residues. CDR3 in amino acids: CASSTRTGAGYGYTF. The CDR3 bases are TGTGCCAGCAGCACCCGGACAGGGGCTGGCTATGGCTACACCTTC.

The V and J genes are TRBV25-1 and TRBJ2-7; 7 bases fit TRBD1. The CDR3 runs 14 residues. Germline CDR1 and CDR2: MGHDK and SYGVNS. After removal of 6 bases from V and 5 bases from J, the junction contained 10 bases not matched to a gene. This CDR3 reads CASSINRGSHEQYV. In DNA, the CDR3 is TGTGCCAGCAGCATTAACAGGGGATCCCACGAGCAGTACGTC.

The chain joins TRBV7-9 to TRBJ1-5; D might be TRBD1 (5 bases). With 5 bases removed from V and 3 bases from J, the gap between germline ends came to 11 bases. This CDR3 has 14 amino acids. CDR1 is SEHNR, CDR2 FQNEAQ, per germline (reference sequence). This chain's CDR3 is CASSTRDSNQPQHF. In DNA form, the CDR3 reads TGTGCCAGCAGCACTCGGGACTCCAATCAGCCCCAGCATTTT.

The CDR3 DNA sequence: TGTGCCAGTAGTTATTTAGGACTAGCCGGAGAGACCCAGTACTTC. Translation: CASSYLGLAGETQYF. The chain carries TRBV19 and TRBJ2-5, with TRBD2 matching 8 bases. CDR1 and CDR2 (germline): LNHDA, SQIVND (reference sequence). Trimming removed 5 bases from V and 4 bases from J; junction bases left unmatched: 9. CDR3 length equals 15 residues.

The chain joins TRBV5-1 to TRBJ1-2, with 7 bases matching TRBD1. CDR1 is SGHRS, CDR2 YFSETQ, per germline. V lost 3 bases, J lost 2 bases, and 1 base stayed unmatched. The CDR3 is made up of 13 amino acids. DNA of the CDR3: TGCGCCAGCAGCTGGGGACAGAACTATGGCTACACCTTC. Its translation is CASSWGQNYGYTF.

The rearrangement links TRBV30 to TRBJ1-3; D unresolved. V shed 4 bases and J shed 4 bases, with 14 bases lying between them. CDR1 is GTSNPN, CDR2 SVGIG, per germline (reference sequence). The CDR3 totals 14 residues. For the CDR3, the DNA is TGTGCCTGGACCAGGACCGGGAAGGGAAACACCATATATTTT. Translation gives CAWTRTGKGNTIYF.

The rearrangement uses TRBV19 and TRBJ2-1; D gene unclear. Germline CDR1 reads LNHDA; CDR2 reads SQIVND (reference sequence). The germline V and J ends were trimmed by 5 bases and 7 bases, with 15 bases remaining between them. The CDR3 is made up of 14 amino acids. The CDR3: CASSGPGLWNEQFF. The CDR3 DNA follows: TGTGCCAGTAGTGGGCCAGGCCTCTGGAATGAGCAGTTCTTC.